Below, 5 T cell receptor beta chains from the same sample are listed, as sequenced in a study of glioma-infiltrating T cells after dendritic cell vaccination. Data came from immunoSEQ multiplex PCR; TCRdb stores just in-frame clones and leaves some out. Of tens of thousands of clones in the sample, around 85% were seen once. Indicated time point: after dendritic cell vaccination, including at tumor progression/relapse. Sample: blood, taken after dendritic cell vaccination. Receptor source: a human donor with glioblastoma.

The V and J genes are TRBV29-1 and TRBJ2-2; tentative D call: TRBD2 (6 bases). The germline V gene encodes CDR1 SQVTM and CDR2 ANQGSEA. CDR3 length equals 14 residues. Trimming took 6 bases from V and 0 from J, leaving 11 bases between them. The CDR3 here is CSVARDSNTGELFF. In DNA, the CDR3 is TGCAGCGTGGCCCGGGACTCGAACACCGGGGAGCTGTTTTTT.

CDR3 protein: CASSLGGGAGLNSDTQYF. As DNA, the CDR3 is TGTGCCAGCAGCTTAGGCGGGGGGGCCGGGTTGAACTCAGATACGCAGTATTTT. The chain has TRBV7-2 and TRBJ2-3, with 9 positions matching TRBD2. The germline gives CDR1 SGHTA, CDR2 FQGNSA. CDR3 length: 18 residues. V shed 1 base, J shed 4 bases, and the junction held 12 bases outside the gene matches.

This chain joins TRBV7-9 and TRBJ2-3; D is unresolved. V shed 1 base and J shed 1 base, with 3 bases lying between them. The CDR3 loop spans 13 amino acids. The germline gives CDR1 SEHNR, CDR2 FQNEAQ (reference sequence). The CDR3 DNA follows: TGTGCCAGCAGCTTAGTAGGCACAGATACGCAGTATTTT. Translated: CASSLVGTDTQYF.

J is TRBJ2-7 and V is TRBV5-6; maybe TRBD1 (5 bases). The V end lost 1 base, the J end lost 4 bases, and 9 bases lay between the germline ends. The germline V gene encodes CDR1 SGHDT and CDR2 YYEEEE. The CDR3 loop spans 13 amino acids. CDR3 region: CASSLRPGYEQYF. DNA for the CDR3: TGTGCCAGCAGCTTGAGGCCAGGGTACGAGCAGTACTTC.

This clone was counted once. J is TRBJ2-5 and V is TRBV5-1, with 14 bases fitting TRBD2. Matching the DNA end better, TRBJ2-7 makes the J call doubtful. CDR1 SGHRS and CDR2 YFSETQ come from the germline V gene. The CDR3 is made up of 18 amino acids. CDR3 loop: CASSLVAGTSGRSYEQYF. The CDR3 bases are TGCGCCAGCAGCTTGGTCGCCGGGACTAGCGGGAGATCCTACGAGCAGTACTTC.